The clone carrying this T cell receptor beta chain was detected many times. Regarding time point: after trial treatment. Treatment of the sample: LDRT plus nivolumab, ipilimumab, low-dose cyclophosphamide and aspirin (RACIN trial). This sample is part of a study of low-dose radiotherapy and immunotherapy resistance in tumors. Alpha- and beta-chain coverage of first-strand cDNA came from TRAV- and TRBV-specific primers. Using a constant-region primer together with a V-primer adapter, TCRs were subjected to roughly 20 PCR cycles of amplification. TCRdb itself ran the reads through MiXCR, one entry per CDR3 protein. The sample records just over 90,000 distinct CDR3 sequences, around a fifth being singletons. The sequence was obtained from a female donor with ovarian cancer. The material was PBMCs, obtained after low-dose radiotherapy plus immunotherapy.

The CDR3 loop reads CASTPGRGTDTQYF. CDR3 nucleotide sequence: TGTGCCAGCACCCCGGGCCGGGGCACAGATACGCAGTATTTT. The chain uses TRBV6-2 or TRBV6-3 and TRBJ2-3; D unclear. V lost 7 bases to trimming and J lost 1 base, with 12 bases between them. In germline, CDR1 is MNHEY, CDR2 SVGEGT. The CDR3 spans 14 residues.